The clone carrying this T cell receptor (beta chain) was detected only a few times. What it binds is unknown. This specimen comes from a study of blood T cells in healthy people across ages. Study-level points and caveats: Per-million-T-cell TCR beta diversity fell roughly linearly with age. Lack of knowledge of donor CMV status possibly confounded expanded clonotype changes.

A sample-barcoded 5' primer and a J-beta primer mix were used in a second PCR of about 6 to 12 cycles. TCRdb recomputed calls from the 5' RACE reads with MiXCR, one row per CDR3 protein. Of about 1.8 million distinct CDR3 sequences detected, roughly 49% appear once; the ten largest clones hold approximately 2.1%. The CDR3 has 13 residues. Trimming cost V 4 bases and J 11 bases, with 15 bases left between them. Germline CDR1 is SGHAT and CDR2 is FQNNGV. The genes are TRBV11-2 and TRBJ1-5; tentative D call: TRBD1 (5 bases). This receptor was taken from a woman in her thirties or forties in good health. The specimen was blood. CDR3 region: CASSWDGASAQHF. Here the CDR3 DNA reads TGTGCCAGCAGCTGGGACGGGGCGTCGGCCCAGCATTTT.